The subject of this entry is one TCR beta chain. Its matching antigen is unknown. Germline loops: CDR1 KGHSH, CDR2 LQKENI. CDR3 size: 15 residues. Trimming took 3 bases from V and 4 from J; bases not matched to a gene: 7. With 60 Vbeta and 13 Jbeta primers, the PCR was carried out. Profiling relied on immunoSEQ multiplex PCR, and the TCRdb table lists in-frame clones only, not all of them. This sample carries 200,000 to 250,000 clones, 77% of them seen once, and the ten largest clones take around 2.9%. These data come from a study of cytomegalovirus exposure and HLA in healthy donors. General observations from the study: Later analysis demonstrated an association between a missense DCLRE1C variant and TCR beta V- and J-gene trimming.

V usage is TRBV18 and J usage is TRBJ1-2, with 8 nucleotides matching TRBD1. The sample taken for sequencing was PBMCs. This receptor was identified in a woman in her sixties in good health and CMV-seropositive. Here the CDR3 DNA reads TGTGCCAGCTCACCCCGACAGGGGAACGTCTATGGCTACACCTTC. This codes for CASSPRQGNVYGYTF.